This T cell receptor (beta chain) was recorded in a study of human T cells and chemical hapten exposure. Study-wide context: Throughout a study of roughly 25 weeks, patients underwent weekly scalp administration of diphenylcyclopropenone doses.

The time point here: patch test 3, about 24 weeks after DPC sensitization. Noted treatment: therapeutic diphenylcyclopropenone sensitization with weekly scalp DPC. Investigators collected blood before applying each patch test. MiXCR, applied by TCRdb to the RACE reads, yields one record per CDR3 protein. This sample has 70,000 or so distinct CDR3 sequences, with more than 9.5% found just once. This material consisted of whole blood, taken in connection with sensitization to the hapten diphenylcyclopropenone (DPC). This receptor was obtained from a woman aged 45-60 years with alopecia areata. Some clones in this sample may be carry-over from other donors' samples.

This CDR3 reads CASSISRDREETQYF. The CDR3, as DNA: TGTGCCAGTAGTATAAGCCGGGACAGGGAAGAGACCCAGTACTTC. This sequence joins TRBV19 and TRBJ2-5; TRBD1 matches at 9 bases. The J segment lost 3 bases and the V segment lost 2 bases, leaving 4 bases of the junction unmatched. CDR1 is LNHDA, CDR2 SQIVND, per germline (reference sequence). This CDR3 is built from 15 residues.